The 17 T cell receptor beta chains listed next were all sequenced from one sample in a study of OX40 agonist ivuxolimab in advanced cancers. Method: immunoSEQ multiplex PCR; TCRdb's copy keeps in-frame clones and lacks some. The sample lists 40,000 to 60,000 clones; about nine tenths were seen once. The sequencing here drew on CD4+ or CD8+ T cells sorted from blood, taken in a trial of the OX40 agonist ivuxolimab. Every receptor here comes from an adult with an advanced solid tumor such as melanoma, head and neck, liver or kidney cancer.

V is TRBV10-1 and J is TRBJ2-1, with D perhaps matching TRBD2 (5 bases). V lost 10 bases to trimming and J lost 2 bases, with 12 bases between them. Germline assignment: CDR1 WNHNN and CDR2 SYGVQD (reference sequence). The CDR3 length is 13 residues. The CDR3 region is CATEGDTYNEQFF. The CDR3 DNA is TGCGCCACCGAGGGCGACACCTACAATGAGCAGTTCTTC.

The chain recombines TRBV2 with TRBJ2-7, with TRBD2 matching over 8 bases. Germline trimming cut 8 bases from V and 3 bases from J; bases unmatched to any gene: 6. The CDR3 totals 13 residues. CDR1 SNHLY and CDR2 FYNNEI come from the germline V gene. The CDR3 spells CASRGGPFYEQYV. CDR3 DNA: TGTGCCAGCCGGGGGGGCCCCTTCTACGAGCAGTACGTC.

CDR3 loop: CASSLKGEYSNQPQHF. CDR3 DNA: TGTGCCAGCAGTTTAAAGGGGGAATATAGCAATCAGCCCCAGCATTTT. The V gene is TRBV28, the J gene TRBJ1-5, with a weak D call TRBD1 (6 bases). Germline CDR1 MDHEN, CDR2 SYDVKM. The CDR3 sequence is 16 residues long. V was cut by 2 bases and J by 0 bases, with 11 bases left in between.

The J gene is TRBJ1-1, the V gene TRBV6-1; D is undetermined. CDR3 length: 13 residues. CDR1 MNHNS and CDR2 SASEGT come from the germline V gene. The germline V and J ends were trimmed by 2 bases and 7 bases, with 11 bases remaining between them. This CDR3 reads CASSERSRLEAFF. The CDR3 region has the DNA TGTGCCAGCAGTGAAAGGAGCAGGCTTGAAGCTTTCTTT.

A few counts support this clone. The V and J genes are TRBV6-5 and TRBJ1-2; 8 bases are a match to TRBD1. Trimming at V came to 6 bases and at J to 7 bases, leaving 4 bases not matched to a gene. The CDR3 is made up of 12 amino acids. Germline values: CDR1 MNHEY, CDR2 SVGAGI. CDR3 coding DNA: TGTGCCAGCAGCCAGGGGGCGGTTGGCTACACCTTC. Translation: CASSQGAVGYTF.

This sequence joins TRBV5-6 and TRBJ2-5; TRBD1 matches 7 bases. There are 14 residues in the CDR3. Trimming took 4 bases from V and 4 from J; bases not matched to a gene: 7. Germline loops: CDR1 SGHDT, CDR2 YYEEEE. CDR3: CASSALTGPETQYF. For the CDR3, the DNA is TGTGCCAGCAGCGCCCTGACAGGGCCAGAGACCCAGTACTTC.

The V and J genes are TRBV5-1 and TRBJ1-1; a weak D match, TRBD1 (6 bases). CDR1 is SGHRS, CDR2 YFSETQ, per germline. CDR3 size: 14 residues. V was trimmed by 1 base and J by 5 bases, leaving 12 bases between them. The CDR3 reads CASSLSGGRTEAFF. The DNA for the CDR3 is TGCGCCAGCAGCTTGTCCGGGGGGCGGACTGAAGCTTTCTTT.

The chain joins TRBV4-2 to TRBJ2-5, with 9 bases that match TRBD2. This CDR3 has 14 residues. Losses at the gene ends were 1 base for V and 3 bases for J; bases not matched to a gene: 0. Germline V gene lookup returns CDR1 LGHNA and CDR2 YNFKEQ. CDR3 sequence: CASSQVAGEETQYF. CDR3 coding DNA: TGTGCCAGCAGCCAAGTAGCGGGGGAAGAGACCCAGTACTTC.

The chain combines TRBV14 with TRBJ2-2, with 11 bases identical to TRBD1. CDR1 SGHDN and CDR2 FVKESK come from the germline V gene. The CDR3 spans 16 residues. The V and J ends lost 0 bases and 6 bases, in that order; junction bases with no gene match: 3. The CDR3: CASSQDRGQGAGELFF. As DNA, the CDR3 is TGTGCCAGCAGCCAAGATCGGGGACAGGGGGCCGGGGAGCTGTTTTTT.

The chain has TRBV27 and TRBJ1-5; 10 nucleotides align to TRBD1. Germline CDR1 MNHEY, CDR2 SMNVEV (reference sequence). This CDR3 is built from 16 residues. With V trimmed by 5 bases and J by 5 bases, 9 bases remained unmatched. CDR3 in amino acids: CASSPSGTGVDQPQHF. DNA for the CDR3: TGTGCCAGCAGTCCCTCCGGGACAGGGGTCGATCAGCCCCAGCATTTT.

V usage is TRBV10-2 and J usage is TRBJ1-1; D ambiguous. Trimming left V 7 bases short and J 3 bases short, with 15 bases between. The germline V gene has CDR1 WSHSY and CDR2 SAAADI. This CDR3 is built from 14 residues. This CDR3 is CASKYIDLDTEAFF. The CDR3 region has the DNA TGCGCCAGCAAATATATTGATCTGGACACTGAAGCTTTCTTT.

The gene calls are TRBV13 and TRBJ2-3; D unclear. The germline V gene encodes CDR1 PRHDT and CDR2 FYEKMQ (reference sequence). Trimming removed 1 base from V and 3 bases from J, with 5 bases in between. This CDR3 is built from 13 residues. The CDR3 DNA reads TGTGCCAGCAGCTTAGACGGGACAGATACGCAGTATTTT. Its protein product is CASSLDGTDTQYF.

The chain combines TRBV27 with TRBJ2-7, with 9 bases fitting TRBD1. V lost 6 bases, J lost 3 bases, and 12 bases stayed unmatched. The length of the CDR3 is 16 residues. Per germline, CDR1 MNHEY and CDR2 SMNVEV (reference sequence). The CDR3 DNA sequence: TGTGCCAGCAGCCCCACGCGAACAGGGGGCGTCTACGAGCAGTACTTC. Residues: CASSPTRTGGVYEQYF.

This chain joins TRBV5-6 and TRBJ2-7; 10 bases are shared with TRBD1. J was trimmed by 10 bases and V by 3 bases; bases with no gene match: 10. CDR3 length equals 14 residues. Germline CDR1 and CDR2: SGHDT and YYEEEE. DNA for the CDR3: TGTGCCAGCAGCTCCGGGACAGGGGTTCACGGACAGTACGTC. It translates to CASSSGTGVHGQYV.

The chain uses TRBV2 and TRBJ2-3, with 11 bases that match TRBD1. CDR1 SNHLY and CDR2 FYNNEI come from the germline V gene. The CDR3 extends over 14 amino acids. The V segment lost 6 bases and the J segment 4 bases; nucleotides outside the gene matches: 3. The CDR3 loop is CASRWTGGADTQYF. The DNA for the CDR3 is TGTGCCAGCAGGTGGACAGGGGGCGCAGATACGCAGTATTTT.

V and J are TRBV6-5 and TRBJ1-1; tentatively, D is TRBD1 (6 bases). Germline V CDR1 and CDR2: MNHEY, SVGAGI. This CDR3 is built from 12 residues. Trimming stripped 8 bases from V and 4 bases from J, with 11 bases between. CDR3 DNA: TGTGCCAGCTCAGGGGTGAGCACTGAAGCTTTCTTT. Protein sequence: CASSGVSTEAFF.

The chain couples TRBV28 to TRBJ2-7; TRBD1 matches at 11 bases. V shed 6 bases, J shed 1 base, and the junction held 2 bases outside the gene matches. The germline gives CDR1 MDHEN, CDR2 SYDVKM. The CDR3 covers 14 residues. In DNA, the CDR3 is TGTGCCAGCAGCGGGACAGGGGGATCCTACGAGCAGTACGTC. Its protein is CASSGTGGSYEQYV.